Listed below are T cell receptor beta chains from one sample, sequenced in a study of long-term antiretroviral therapy in people with HIV. Method: immunoSEQ multiplex PCR; TCRdb's copy keeps in-frame clones and lacks some. The table lists almost 35,000 clones, about 85% of them singletons, with 4.5% to 5% in the top ten. The sequencing used unsorted PBMCs, collected roughly 2.9 years before starting antiretroviral therapy. These receptors all come from a woman under 40 with HIV. The CDR3 runs from the conserved cysteine through the conserved F or W. Fields, in order: clone size, J gene, D gene, V gene, CDR3 DNA, CDR3 protein. A D gene is named only where the DNA matches it firmly. Clone size is given for some rows only: seen once, a few or many times, or a class if the clone is expanded.

clone size: NA
J gene: TRBJ1-1
D gene: NA
V gene: TRBV12-5
CDR3 DNA: TGTGCTAGTGGTTTGGTACCCTTAACAGGTGAAGCTTTCTTT
CDR3 protein: CASGLVPLTGEAFF

clone size: NA
J gene: TRBJ2-7
D gene: TRBD2
V gene: TRBV28
CDR3 DNA: TGTGCCAGCAGCCCCGCGGGGGGACCTTACGAGCAGTACTTC
CDR3 protein: CASSPAGGPYEQYF

clone size: NA
J gene: TRBJ2-3
D gene: NA
V gene: TRBV11-2
CDR3 DNA: TGTGCCAGCAGCTTAGACGGCTATAGCACAGATACGCAGTATTTT
CDR3 protein: CASSLDGYSTDTQYF

clone size: few
J gene: TRBJ2-3
D gene: TRBD2
V gene: TRBV6-5
CDR3 DNA: TGTGCCAGCAGTTACGGGACTAGCGGGGCAGATACGCAGTATTTT
CDR3 protein: CASSYGTSGADTQYF

clone size: NA
J gene: TRBJ1-6
D gene: NA
V gene: TRBV5-4
CDR3 DNA: TGTGCCAGCAGCGGGGACTTGCAAACTAATTCACCCCTCCACTTT
CDR3 protein: CASSGDLQTNSPLHF

clone size: NA
J gene: TRBJ2-1
D gene: NA
V gene: TRBV14
CDR3 DNA: TGTGCCAGCAGCCAATTCCGGGAGATATACAATGAGCAGTTCTTC
CDR3 protein: CASSQFREIYNEQFF

clone size: NA
J gene: TRBJ1-4
D gene: NA
V gene: TRBV29-1
CDR3 DNA: TGCAGCGCCCTCTGGGAGACGAAACTGTTTTTT
CDR3 protein: CSALWETKLFF

clone size: NA
J gene: TRBJ1-1
D gene: NA
V gene: TRBV19
CDR3 DNA: TGTGCCAGTAAGTCTCTGGCTAGTACTGAAGCTTTCTTT
CDR3 protein: CASKSLASTEAFF

clone size: few
J gene: TRBJ1-5
D gene: NA
V gene: TRBV6-5
CDR3 DNA: TGTGCCAGCAGTTACTCGAGGTATAGCAATCAGCCCCAGCATTTT
CDR3 protein: CASSYSRYSNQPQHF

clone size: NA
J gene: TRBJ1-1
D gene: TRBD1
V gene: TRBV7-6
CDR3 DNA: TGTGCCAGCAGCTTAGCACAGGGGTACCCTGAAGCTTTCTTT
CDR3 protein: CASSLAQGYPEAFF

clone size: once
J gene: TRBJ2-1
D gene: TRBD2
V gene: TRBV7-3
CDR3 DNA: TGTGCCAGCAGCCCCACTACTAGCGGGGGGGCCCGGTTCTTC
CDR3 protein: CASSPTTSGGARFF

clone size: NA
J gene: TRBJ2-5
D gene: NA
V gene: TRBV5-1
CDR3 DNA: TGCGCCAGCAGACCCTCAGTTCAAACCTCTAACCAAGAGACCCAGTACTTC
CDR3 protein: CASRPSVQTSNQETQYF

clone size: NA
J gene: TRBJ2-1
D gene: TRBD1
V gene: TRBV19
CDR3 DNA: TGTGCCAGTAGTTCCGGGACAGGGGTAGGAGAGCAGTTCTTC
CDR3 protein: CASSSGTGVGEQFF

clone size: NA
J gene: TRBJ1-3
D gene: TRBD1
V gene: TRBV30
CDR3 DNA: TGTGCCTGGAGTAAAACAGGGGTCTCTGGAAACACCATATATTTT
CDR3 protein: CAWSKTGVSGNTIYF

clone size: NA
J gene: TRBJ2-1
D gene: NA
V gene: TRBV9
CDR3 DNA: TGTGCCAGCAGCGTAGGTCAAACCCCTAATTTCAATGAGCAGTTCTTC
CDR3 protein: CASSVGQTPNFNEQFF

clone size: NA
J gene: TRBJ1-1
D gene: NA
V gene: TRBV27
CDR3 DNA: TGTGCCAGCTATAGCCGCACTGAAGCTTTCTTT
CDR3 protein: CASYSRTEAFF

clone size: NA
J gene: TRBJ2-2
D gene: NA
V gene: TRBV4-1
CDR3 DNA: TGCGCCAGCAGCCAAGACAGGGCCAGCACCGGGGAGCTGTTTTTT
CDR3 protein: CASSQDRASTGELFF

clone size: NA
J gene: TRBJ1-1
D gene: NA
V gene: TRBV18
CDR3 DNA: TGTGCCAGCTCACCACCGGGTACGCCATCTGGCGCTGAAGCTTTCTTT
CDR3 protein: CASSPPGTPSGAEAFF

clone size: NA
J gene: TRBJ2-6
D gene: TRBD2
V gene: TRBV6-8
CDR3 DNA: TGTGCCAGCAGTTACTCGGGCGGGGGGTCCCACTCTGGGGCCAACGTCCTGACTTTC
CDR3 protein: CASSYSGGGSHSGANVLTF

clone size: once
J gene: TRBJ1-5
D gene: NA
V gene: TRBV2
CDR3 DNA: TGTGCCAGCAGCGGGGGGAATAGCAATCAGCCCCAGCATTTT
CDR3 protein: CASSGGNSNQPQHF

clone size: NA
J gene: TRBJ1-2
D gene: NA
V gene: TRBV27
CDR3 DNA: TGTGCCAGCAAATTAGGGGGGGGCAGTGGTGGCTACACCTTC
CDR3 protein: CASKLGGGSGGYTF

clone size: NA
J gene: TRBJ1-2
D gene: NA
V gene: TRBV5-6
CDR3 DNA: TGTGCCAGCAGCTCATTAGACAGACACATCTATGGCTACACCTTC
CDR3 protein: CASSSLDRHIYGYTF

clone size: NA
J gene: TRBJ1-1
D gene: TRBD1
V gene: TRBV7-8
CDR3 DNA: TGTGCCACCAGGGGAGAGGGGGCCCTAATGAACACTGAAGCTTTCTTT
CDR3 protein: CATRGEGALMNTEAFF

clone size: few
J gene: TRBJ1-1
D gene: NA
V gene: TRBV28
CDR3 DNA: TGTGCCAGCAGTTTAGGAGGCCTGGGGGAACCTGAAGCTTTCTTT
CDR3 protein: CASSLGGLGEPEAFF

clone size: NA
J gene: TRBJ2-1
D gene: NA
V gene: TRBV7-9
CDR3 DNA: TGTGCCAGCAGCTCGGGGCAGGGGTTAGCTTTGAATGAGCAGTTCTTC
CDR3 protein: CASSSGQGLALNEQFF

clone size: NA
J gene: TRBJ2-1
D gene: NA
V gene: TRBV18
CDR3 DNA: TGTGCCAGCTCACCACCTCAGACAGTTCAATACAATGAGCAGTTCTTC
CDR3 protein: CASSPPQTVQYNEQFF

clone size: NA
J gene: TRBJ2-3
D gene: TRBD2
V gene: TRBV5-1
CDR3 DNA: TGCGCCAGCAGCTTGGAGGCAGCGGGGGACGATACGCAGTATTTT
CDR3 protein: CASSLEAAGDDTQYF

clone size: few
J gene: TRBJ1-2
D gene: TRBD1
V gene: TRBV19
CDR3 DNA: TGTGCCAGTAGTATAGGCGGACAGGGGAGCTATGGCTACACCTTC
CDR3 protein: CASSIGGQGSYGYTF

clone size: once
J gene: TRBJ1-6
D gene: NA
V gene: TRBV7-6
CDR3 DNA: TGTGCCAGCAGCCTAACGCCGGGGGGCAGCAATAATTCACCCCTCCACTTT
CDR3 protein: CASSLTPGGSNNSPLHF

clone size: NA
J gene: TRBJ1-4
D gene: TRBD1
V gene: TRBV9
CDR3 DNA: TGTGCCAGCAGCGTAGGGACAGGGGGAGAAAAACTGTTTTTT
CDR3 protein: CASSVGTGGEKLFF

clone size: NA
J gene: TRBJ1-3
D gene: NA
V gene: TRBV19
CDR3 DNA: TGTGCCAGTATCCCCTCAGGGACCGGAGGCGGAAACACCATATATTTT
CDR3 protein: CASIPSGTGGGNTIYF

clone size: NA
J gene: TRBJ2-7
D gene: NA
V gene: TRBV6-1
CDR3 DNA: TGTGCCAGCAGTGAGCCGACAGGGAGGTCCTCATACGAGCAGTACTTC
CDR3 protein: CASSEPTGRSSYEQYF

clone size: NA
J gene: TRBJ2-7
D gene: TRBD2
V gene: TRBV7-6
CDR3 DNA: TGTGCCAGCAGCTTAGGGGCGGGGGGTACCTACGAGCAGTACTTC
CDR3 protein: CASSLGAGGTYEQYF

clone size: NA
J gene: TRBJ1-3
D gene: NA
V gene: TRBV1
CDR3 DNA: TGCACCAGCAGCCAAGGTGAGGGAAAGGTATGGAACACCATATATTTT
CDR3 protein: CTSSQGEGKVWNTIYF

clone size: NA
J gene: TRBJ1-3
D gene: NA
V gene: TRBV5-1
CDR3 DNA: TGCGCCAGCAGCTTGGAGGGGGGAAGCTCTGGAAACACCATATATTTT
CDR3 protein: CASSLEGGSSGNTIYF

clone size: NA
J gene: TRBJ1-6
D gene: NA
V gene: TRBV2
CDR3 DNA: TGTGCCAGCAGTGATTCGCAGCCCCAGGCACCCCTCCACTTT
CDR3 protein: CASSDSQPQAPLHF

clone size: NA
J gene: TRBJ2-1
D gene: TRBD1
V gene: TRBV29-1
CDR3 DNA: TGCAGCGTTGAGGGCGACAGGGGGTTTCATGAGCAGTTCTTC
CDR3 protein: CSVEGDRGFHEQFF

clone size: NA
J gene: TRBJ1-1
D gene: TRBD1
V gene: TRBV5-4
CDR3 DNA: TGTGCCAGCAGCCCCTACAGGGGCGGGAGTGCTGAAGCTTTCTTT
CDR3 protein: CASSPYRGGSAEAFF

clone size: NA
J gene: TRBJ1-5
D gene: NA
V gene: TRBV4-2
CDR3 DNA: TGTGCCAGCAGCCAAGATCTCTGGACAACTCAGCCCCAGCATTTT
CDR3 protein: CASSQDLWTTQPQHF

clone size: NA
J gene: TRBJ2-5
D gene: NA
V gene: TRBV5-5
CDR3 DNA: TGTGCCAGCAGCTTGGAAGGGGGGAAGATGACGGGGACCCAGTACTTC
CDR3 protein: CASSLEGGKMTGTQYF

clone size: NA
J gene: TRBJ2-1
D gene: NA
V gene: TRBV27
CDR3 DNA: TGTGCCAGCAGTCCAACTACGAGCTCCTACAATGAGCAGTTCTTC
CDR3 protein: CASSPTTSSYNEQFF

clone size: NA
J gene: TRBJ1-1
D gene: TRBD1
V gene: TRBV7-3
CDR3 DNA: TGTGCCAGCAGCCAAACAGGGGGCAACACTGAAGCTTTCTTT
CDR3 protein: CASSQTGGNTEAFF

clone size: NA
J gene: TRBJ2-6
D gene: NA
V gene: TRBV4-1
CDR3 DNA: TGCGCCAGCAGCCAGGGGGCAGCTTTGGGCGGGGCCAACGTCCTGACTTTC
CDR3 protein: CASSQGAALGGANVLTF

clone size: NA
J gene: TRBJ2-7
D gene: NA
V gene: TRBV11-2
CDR3 DNA: TGTGCCAGCAGCTTAGCCGGCCTGAGGGGGAACATTACGGGCTACGAGCAGTACTTC
CDR3 protein: CASSLAGLRGNITGYEQYF

clone size: NA
J gene: TRBJ1-5
D gene: NA
V gene: TRBV19
CDR3 DNA: TGTGCCAGTAGTGGTAGGGATCAGCCCCAGCATTTT
CDR3 protein: CASSGRDQPQHF

clone size: NA
J gene: TRBJ2-1
D gene: TRBD2
V gene: TRBV7-7
CDR3 DNA: TGTGCCAGCTCGATATCCGGGACTAGTGGTAATGAGCAGTTCTTC
CDR3 protein: CASSISGTSGNEQFF

clone size: NA
J gene: TRBJ1-2
D gene: NA
V gene: TRBV7-2
CDR3 DNA: TGTGCCAGCAGCGCGAGGGGGACAAACTATGGCTACACCTTC
CDR3 protein: CASSARGTNYGYTF

clone size: NA
J gene: TRBJ1-5
D gene: NA
V gene: TRBV4-1
CDR3 DNA: TGCGCCACCTCAGGGGCCAGCAATCAGCCCCAGCATTTT
CDR3 protein: CATSGASNQPQHF